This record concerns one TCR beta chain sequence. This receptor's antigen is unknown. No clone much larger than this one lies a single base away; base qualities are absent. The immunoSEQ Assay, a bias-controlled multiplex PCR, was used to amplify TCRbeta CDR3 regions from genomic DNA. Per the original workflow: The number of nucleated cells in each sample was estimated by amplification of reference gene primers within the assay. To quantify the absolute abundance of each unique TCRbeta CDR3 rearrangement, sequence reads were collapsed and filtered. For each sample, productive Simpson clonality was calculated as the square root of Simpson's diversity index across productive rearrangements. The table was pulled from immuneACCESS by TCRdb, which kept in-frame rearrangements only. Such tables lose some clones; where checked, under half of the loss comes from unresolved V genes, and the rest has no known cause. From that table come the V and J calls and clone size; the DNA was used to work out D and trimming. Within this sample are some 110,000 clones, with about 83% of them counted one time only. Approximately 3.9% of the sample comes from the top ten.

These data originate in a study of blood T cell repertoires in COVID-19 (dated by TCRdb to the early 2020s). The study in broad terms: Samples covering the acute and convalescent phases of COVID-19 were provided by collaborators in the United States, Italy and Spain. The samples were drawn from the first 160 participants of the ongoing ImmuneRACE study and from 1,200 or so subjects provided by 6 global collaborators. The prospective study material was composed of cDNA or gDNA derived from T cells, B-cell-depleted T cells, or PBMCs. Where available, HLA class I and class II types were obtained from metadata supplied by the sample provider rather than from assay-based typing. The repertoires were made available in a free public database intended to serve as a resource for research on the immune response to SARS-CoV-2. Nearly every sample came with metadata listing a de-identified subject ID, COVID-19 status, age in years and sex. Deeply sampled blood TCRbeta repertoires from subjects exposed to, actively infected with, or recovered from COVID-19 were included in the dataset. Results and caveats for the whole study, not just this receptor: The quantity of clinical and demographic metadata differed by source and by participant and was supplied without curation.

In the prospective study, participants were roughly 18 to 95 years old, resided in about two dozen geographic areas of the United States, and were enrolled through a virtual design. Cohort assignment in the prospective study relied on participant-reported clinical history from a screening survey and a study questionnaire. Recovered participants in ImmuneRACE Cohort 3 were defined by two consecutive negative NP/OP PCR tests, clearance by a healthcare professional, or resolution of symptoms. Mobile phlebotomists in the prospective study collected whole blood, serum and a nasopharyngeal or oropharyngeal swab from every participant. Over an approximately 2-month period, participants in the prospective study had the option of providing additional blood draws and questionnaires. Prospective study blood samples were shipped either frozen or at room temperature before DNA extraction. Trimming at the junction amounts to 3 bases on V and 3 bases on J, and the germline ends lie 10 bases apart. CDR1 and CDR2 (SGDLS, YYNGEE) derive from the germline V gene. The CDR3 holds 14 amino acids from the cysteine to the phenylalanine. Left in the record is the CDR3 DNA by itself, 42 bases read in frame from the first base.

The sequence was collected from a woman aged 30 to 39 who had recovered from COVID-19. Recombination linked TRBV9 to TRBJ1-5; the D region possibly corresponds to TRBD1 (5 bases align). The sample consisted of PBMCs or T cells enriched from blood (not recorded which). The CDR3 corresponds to CASSADSLNQPQHF. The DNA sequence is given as TGTGCCAGCAGCGCCGACAGCCTCAATCAGCCCCAGCATTTT.